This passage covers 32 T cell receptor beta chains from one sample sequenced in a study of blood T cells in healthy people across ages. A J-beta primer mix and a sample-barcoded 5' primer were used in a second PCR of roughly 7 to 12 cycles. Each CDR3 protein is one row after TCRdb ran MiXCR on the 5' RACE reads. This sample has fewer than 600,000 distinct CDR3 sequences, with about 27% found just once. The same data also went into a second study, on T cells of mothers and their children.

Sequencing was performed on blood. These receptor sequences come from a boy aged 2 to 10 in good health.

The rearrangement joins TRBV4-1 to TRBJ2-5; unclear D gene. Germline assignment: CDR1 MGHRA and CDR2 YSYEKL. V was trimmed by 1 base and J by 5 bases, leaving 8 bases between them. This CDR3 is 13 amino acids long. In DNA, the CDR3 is TGCGCCAGCAGCCAAGGGGTGCGGGAGACCCAGTACTTC. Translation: CASSQGVRETQYF.

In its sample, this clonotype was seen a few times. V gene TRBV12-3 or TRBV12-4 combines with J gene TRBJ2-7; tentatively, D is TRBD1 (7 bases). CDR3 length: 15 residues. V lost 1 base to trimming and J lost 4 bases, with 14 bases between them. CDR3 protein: CASSLVRGVLYEQYF. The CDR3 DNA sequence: TGTGCCAGCAGTTTAGTCAGGGGGGTATTATACGAGCAGTACTTC.

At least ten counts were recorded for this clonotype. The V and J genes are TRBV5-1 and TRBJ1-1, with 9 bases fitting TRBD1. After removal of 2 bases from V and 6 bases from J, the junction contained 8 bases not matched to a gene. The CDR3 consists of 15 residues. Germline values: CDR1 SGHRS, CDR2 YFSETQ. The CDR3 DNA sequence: TGCGCCAGCAGCTTACCGGGACAGGGAATGCCTGAAGCTTTCTTT. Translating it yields CASSLPGQGMPEAFF.

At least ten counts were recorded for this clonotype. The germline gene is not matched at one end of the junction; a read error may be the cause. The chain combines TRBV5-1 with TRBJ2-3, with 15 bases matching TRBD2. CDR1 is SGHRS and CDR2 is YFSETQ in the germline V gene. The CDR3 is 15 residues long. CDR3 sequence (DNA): TGTGCCAGCAGTCGGACTAGCGGGAGGGCAGATACGCAGTATTTT. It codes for CASSRTSGRADTQYF.

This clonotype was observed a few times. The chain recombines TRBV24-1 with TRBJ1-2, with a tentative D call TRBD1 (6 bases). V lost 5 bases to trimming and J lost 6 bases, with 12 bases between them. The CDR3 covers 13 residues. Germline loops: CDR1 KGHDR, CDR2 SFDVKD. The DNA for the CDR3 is TGTGCCACCAGTGGCCATCCAGGGGATGGCTACACCTTC. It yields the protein CATSGHPGDGYTF.

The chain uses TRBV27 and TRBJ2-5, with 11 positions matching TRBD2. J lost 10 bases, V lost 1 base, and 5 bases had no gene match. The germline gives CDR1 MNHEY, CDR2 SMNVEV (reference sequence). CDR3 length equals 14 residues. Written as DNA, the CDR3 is TGTGCCAGCAGTTTATTGGATAGCGGGGGGGACCAGTACTTC. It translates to CASSLLDSGGDQYF.

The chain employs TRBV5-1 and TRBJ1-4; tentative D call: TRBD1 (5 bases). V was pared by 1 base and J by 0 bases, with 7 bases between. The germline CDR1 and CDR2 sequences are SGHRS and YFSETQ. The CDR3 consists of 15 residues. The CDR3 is CASSLLTATNEKLFF. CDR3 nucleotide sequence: TGCGCCAGCAGCTTGCTGACAGCAACTAATGAAAAACTGTTTTTT. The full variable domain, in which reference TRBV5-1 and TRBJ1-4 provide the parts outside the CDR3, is KAGVTQTPRYLIKTRGQQVTLSCSPISGHRSVSWYQQTPGQGLQFLFEYFSETQRNKGNFPGRFSGRQFSNSRSEMNVSTLELGDSALYLCASSLLTATNEKLFFGSGTQLSVL.

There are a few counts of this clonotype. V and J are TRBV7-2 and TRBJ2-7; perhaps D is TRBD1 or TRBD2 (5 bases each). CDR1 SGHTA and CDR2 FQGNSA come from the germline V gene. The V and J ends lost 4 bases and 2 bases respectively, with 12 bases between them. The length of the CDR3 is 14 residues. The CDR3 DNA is TGTGCCAGCAGCTCCACCGGGACCCCCTACGAGCAGTACTTC. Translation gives CASSSTGTPYEQYF. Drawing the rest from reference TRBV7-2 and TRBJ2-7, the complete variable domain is GAGVSQSPSNKVTEKGKDVELRCDPISGHTALYWYRQSLGQGLEFLIYFQGNSAPDKSGLPSDRFSAERTGGSVSTLTIQRTQQEDSAVYLCASSSTGTPYEQYFGPGTRLTVT.

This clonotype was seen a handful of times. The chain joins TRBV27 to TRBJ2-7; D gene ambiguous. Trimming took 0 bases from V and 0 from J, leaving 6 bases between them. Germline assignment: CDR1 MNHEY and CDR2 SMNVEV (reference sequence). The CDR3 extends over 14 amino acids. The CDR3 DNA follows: TGTGCCAGCAGTTTATCGGTGAGCTCCTACGAGCAGTACTTC. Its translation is CASSLSVSSYEQYF.

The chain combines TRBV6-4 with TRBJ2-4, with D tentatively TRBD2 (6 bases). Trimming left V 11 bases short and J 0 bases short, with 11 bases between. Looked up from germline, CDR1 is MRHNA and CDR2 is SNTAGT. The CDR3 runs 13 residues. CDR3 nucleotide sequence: TGTGCCGGGGAGGAGCTAGCCAAAAACATTCAGTACTTC. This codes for CAGEELAKNIQYF.

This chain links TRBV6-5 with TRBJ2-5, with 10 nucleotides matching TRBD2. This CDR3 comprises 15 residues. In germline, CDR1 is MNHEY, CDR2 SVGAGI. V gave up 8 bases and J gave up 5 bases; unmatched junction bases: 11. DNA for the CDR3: TGTGCCAGCCTGCCAGGACTAGCGGCTGAGGAGACCCAGTACTTC. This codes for CASLPGLAAEETQYF.

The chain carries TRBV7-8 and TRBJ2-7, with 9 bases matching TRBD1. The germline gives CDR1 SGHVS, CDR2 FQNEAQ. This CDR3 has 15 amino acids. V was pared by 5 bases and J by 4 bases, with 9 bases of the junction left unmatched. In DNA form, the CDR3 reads TGTGCCAGCAGCCAGGGGACAGGGAGATCGTACGAGCAGTACTTC. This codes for CASSQGTGRSYEQYF. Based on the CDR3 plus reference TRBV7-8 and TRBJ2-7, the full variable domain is GAGVSQSPRYKVAKRGQDVALRCDPISGHVSLFWYQQALGQGPEFLTYFQNEAQLDKSGLPSDRFFAERPEGSVSTLKIQRTQQEDSAVYLCASSQGTGRSYEQYFGPGTRLTVT.

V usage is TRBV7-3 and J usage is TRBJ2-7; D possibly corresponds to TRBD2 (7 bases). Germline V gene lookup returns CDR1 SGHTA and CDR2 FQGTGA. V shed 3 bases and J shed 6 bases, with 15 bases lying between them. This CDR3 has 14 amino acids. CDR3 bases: TGTGCCAGCAGCTTGGGGGAGGGGGGATTCGAGCAGTACTTC. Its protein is CASSLGEGGFEQYF.

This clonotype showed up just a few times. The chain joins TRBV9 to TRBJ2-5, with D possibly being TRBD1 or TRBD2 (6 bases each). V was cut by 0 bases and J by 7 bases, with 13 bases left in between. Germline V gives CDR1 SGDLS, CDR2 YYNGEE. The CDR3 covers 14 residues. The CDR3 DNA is TGTGCCAGCAGCGTAGACGGGGGCTCAGGGACCCAGTACTTC. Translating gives CASSVDGGSGTQYF.

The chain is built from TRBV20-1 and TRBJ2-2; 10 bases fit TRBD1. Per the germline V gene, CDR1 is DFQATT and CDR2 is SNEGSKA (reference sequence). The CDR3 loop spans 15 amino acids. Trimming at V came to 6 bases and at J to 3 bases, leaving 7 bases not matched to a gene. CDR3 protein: CSASTGGADTGELFF. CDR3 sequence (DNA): TGCAGTGCATCGACAGGGGGCGCCGACACCGGGGAGCTGTTTTTT.

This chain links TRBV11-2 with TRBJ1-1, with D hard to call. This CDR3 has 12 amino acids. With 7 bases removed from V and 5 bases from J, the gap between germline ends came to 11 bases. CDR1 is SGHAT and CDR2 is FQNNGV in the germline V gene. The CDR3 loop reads CASMEGGTEAFF. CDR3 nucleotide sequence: TGTGCCAGCATGGAGGGAGGGACTGAAGCTTTCTTT.

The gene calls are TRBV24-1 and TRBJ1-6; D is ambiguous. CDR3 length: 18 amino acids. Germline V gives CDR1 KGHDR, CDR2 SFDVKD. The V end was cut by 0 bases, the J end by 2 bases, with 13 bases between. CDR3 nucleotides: TGTGCCACCAGTGATTTGCTGAGAGGGCGAACCTATAATTCACCCCTCCACTTT. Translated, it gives CATSDLLRGRTYNSPLHF.

CDR3 sequence (DNA): TGTGCCAGCAGCCTAGAGGCGGGACTCAACAATGAGCAGTTCTTC. It translates to CASSLEAGLNNEQFF. The V gene is TRBV2, the J gene TRBJ2-1; possibly TRBD2 for D (6 bases). The CDR3 has 15 amino acids. Germline CDR1 SNHLY, CDR2 FYNNEI. With 6 bases removed from V and 5 bases from J, the gap between germline ends came to 17 bases.

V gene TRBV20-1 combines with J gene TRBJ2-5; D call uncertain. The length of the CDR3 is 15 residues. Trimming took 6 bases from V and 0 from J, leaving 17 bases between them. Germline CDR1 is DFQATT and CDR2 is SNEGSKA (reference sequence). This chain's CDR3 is CSAFPWGWDQETQYF. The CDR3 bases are TGCAGTGCATTTCCCTGGGGATGGGACCAAGAGACCCAGTACTTC.

The CDR3 spells CSARDAEGDRGFWDPEAFF. DNA of the CDR3: TGCAGTGCTAGAGATGCGGAAGGGGACAGGGGTTTTTGGGACCCTGAAGCTTTCTTT. The chain joins TRBV20-1 to TRBJ1-1; 10 bases align to TRBD1. Looked up from germline, CDR1 is DFQATT and CDR2 is SNEGSKA (reference sequence). V dropped 0 bases and J dropped 6; count of bases not matched to a gene: 19. The CDR3 spans 19 residues.

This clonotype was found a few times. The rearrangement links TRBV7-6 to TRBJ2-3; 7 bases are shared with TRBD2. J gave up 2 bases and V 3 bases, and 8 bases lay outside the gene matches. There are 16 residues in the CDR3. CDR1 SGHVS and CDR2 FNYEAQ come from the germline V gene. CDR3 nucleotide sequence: TGTGCCAGCAGCTTTAGAAGCGGGGAGTCCACAGATACGCAGTATTTT. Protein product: CASSFRSGESTDTQYF.

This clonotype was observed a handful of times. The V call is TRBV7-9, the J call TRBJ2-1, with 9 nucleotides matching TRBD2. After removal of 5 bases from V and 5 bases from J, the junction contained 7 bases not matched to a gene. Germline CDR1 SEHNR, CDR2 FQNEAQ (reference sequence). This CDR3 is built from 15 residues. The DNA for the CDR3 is TGTGCCAGCAGCCCCGAGCGGGGGGCGCACAATGAGCAGTTCTTC. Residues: CASSPERGAHNEQFF.

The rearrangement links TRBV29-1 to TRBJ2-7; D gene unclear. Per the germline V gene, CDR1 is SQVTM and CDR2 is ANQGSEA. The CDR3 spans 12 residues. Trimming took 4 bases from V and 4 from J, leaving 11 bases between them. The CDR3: CSVVSSKYEQYF. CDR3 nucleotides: TGCAGCGTTGTCTCGTCAAAATACGAGCAGTACTTC.

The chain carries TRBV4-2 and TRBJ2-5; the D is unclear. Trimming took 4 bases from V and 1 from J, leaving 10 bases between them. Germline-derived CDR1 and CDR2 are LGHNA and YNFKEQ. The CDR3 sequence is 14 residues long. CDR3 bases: TGTGCCAGCAGCCTCCGACGGCTCCAAGAGACCCAGTACTTC. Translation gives CASSLRRLQETQYF.

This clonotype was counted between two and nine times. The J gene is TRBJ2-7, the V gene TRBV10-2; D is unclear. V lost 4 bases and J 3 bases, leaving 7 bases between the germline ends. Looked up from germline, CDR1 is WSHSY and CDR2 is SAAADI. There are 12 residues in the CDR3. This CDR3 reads CASSVIFYEQYF. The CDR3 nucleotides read TGCGCCAGCAGTGTGATTTTCTACGAGCAGTACTTC.

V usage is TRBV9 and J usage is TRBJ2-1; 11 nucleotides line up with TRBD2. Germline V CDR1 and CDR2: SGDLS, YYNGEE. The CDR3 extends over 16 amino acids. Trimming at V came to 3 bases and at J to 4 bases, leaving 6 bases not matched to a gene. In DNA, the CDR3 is TGTGCCAGCAGCGACCAGACTAGCGGGGAATACAATGAGCAGTTCTTC. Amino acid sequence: CASSDQTSGEYNEQFF.

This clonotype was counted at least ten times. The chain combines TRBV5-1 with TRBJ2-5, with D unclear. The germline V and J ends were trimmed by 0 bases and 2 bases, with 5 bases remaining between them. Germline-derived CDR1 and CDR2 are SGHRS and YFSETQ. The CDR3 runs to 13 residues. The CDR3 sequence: CASSLEGQETQYF. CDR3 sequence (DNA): TGCGCCAGCAGCTTGGAAGGACAAGAGACCCAGTACTTC.

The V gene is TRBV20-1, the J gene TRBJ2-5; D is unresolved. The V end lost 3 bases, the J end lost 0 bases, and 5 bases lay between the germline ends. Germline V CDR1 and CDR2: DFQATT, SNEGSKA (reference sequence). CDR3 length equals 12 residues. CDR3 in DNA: TGCAGTGCTAGTCCGGACCAAGAGACCCAGTACTTC. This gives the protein CSASPDQETQYF.

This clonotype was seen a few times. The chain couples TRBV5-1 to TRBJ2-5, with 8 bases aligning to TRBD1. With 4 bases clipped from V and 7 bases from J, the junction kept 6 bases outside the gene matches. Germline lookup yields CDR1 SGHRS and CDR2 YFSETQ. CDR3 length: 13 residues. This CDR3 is CASSPDREATQYF. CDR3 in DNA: TGCGCCAGCAGCCCGGACAGGGAGGCGACCCAGTACTTC.

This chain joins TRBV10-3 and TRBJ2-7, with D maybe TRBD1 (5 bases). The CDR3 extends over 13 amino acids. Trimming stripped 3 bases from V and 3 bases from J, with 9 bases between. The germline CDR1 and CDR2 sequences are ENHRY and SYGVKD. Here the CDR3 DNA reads TGTGCCATCAGTGATGGTCAGGGCTACGAGCAGTACTTC. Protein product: CAISDGQGYEQYF.

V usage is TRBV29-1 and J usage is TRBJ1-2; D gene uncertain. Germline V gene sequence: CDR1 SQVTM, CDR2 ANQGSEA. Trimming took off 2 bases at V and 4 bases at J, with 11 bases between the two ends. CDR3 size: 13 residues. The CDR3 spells CSVEKRRGYGYTF. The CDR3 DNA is TGCAGCGTTGAAAAGCGGCGAGGCTATGGCTACACCTTC.

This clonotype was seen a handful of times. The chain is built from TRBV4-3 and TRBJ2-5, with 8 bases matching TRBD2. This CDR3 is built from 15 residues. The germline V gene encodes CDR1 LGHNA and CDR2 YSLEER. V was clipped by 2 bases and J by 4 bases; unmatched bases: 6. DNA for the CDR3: TGCGCCAGCAGCCAACTCGGGACTAGTGGAGAGACCCAGTACTTC. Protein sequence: CASSQLGTSGETQYF.